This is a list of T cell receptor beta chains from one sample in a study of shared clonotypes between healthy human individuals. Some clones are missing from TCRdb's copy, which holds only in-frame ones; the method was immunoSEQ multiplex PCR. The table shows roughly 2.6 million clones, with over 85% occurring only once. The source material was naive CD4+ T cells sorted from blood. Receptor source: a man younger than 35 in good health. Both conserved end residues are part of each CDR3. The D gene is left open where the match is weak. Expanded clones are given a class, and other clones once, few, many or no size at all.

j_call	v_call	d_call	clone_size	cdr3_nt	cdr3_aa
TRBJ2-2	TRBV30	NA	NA	TGTGCCTGGAGTGTATCGTCCCAGGTTACAACCGGGGAGCTGTTTTTT	CAWSVSSQVTTGELFF
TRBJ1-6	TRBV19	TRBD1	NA	TGTGCCAGTAGTCCTGGACAGGGTTATAATTCACCCCTCCACTTT	CASSPGQGYNSPLHF
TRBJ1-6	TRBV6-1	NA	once	TGTGCCTTCAGCGATGGAAATTCACCCCTCCACTTT	CAFSDGNSPLHF
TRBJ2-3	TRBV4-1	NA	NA	TGCGCCAGCAGCCGACCCCAGGGGGACTCGCCGACGCAGTATTTT	CASSRPQGDSPTQYF
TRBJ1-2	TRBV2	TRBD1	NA	TGTGCCAGCAGAGGACAGGGTGAGACCTATGGCTACACCTTC	CASRGQGETYGYTF
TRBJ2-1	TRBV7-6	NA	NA	TGTGCCAGCAGCTTAGTTGTCAGCAGTGAGCAGTTCTTC	CASSLVVSSEQFF
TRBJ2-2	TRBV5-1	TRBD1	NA	TGCGCCAGCAGCTTGAGGACAGGGGAGGACCGGGAGCTGTTTTTT	CASSLRTGEDRELFF
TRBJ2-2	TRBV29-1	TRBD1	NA	TGCAGCGTTGGGACAGGAGCGACCGGGGAGCTGTTTTTT	CSVGTGATGELFF
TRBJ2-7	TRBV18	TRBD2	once	TGTGCCAGCTCACCGACTAGCGGGTACGAGCAGTACTTC	CASSPTSGYEQYF
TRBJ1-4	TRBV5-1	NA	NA	TGCGCCAGCAGCTTATCCGGGGGGACAACGGTTGAAAAACTGTTTTTT	CASSLSGGTTVEKLFF
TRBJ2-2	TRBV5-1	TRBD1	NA	TGCGCCAGCAGCCAGGGACAGGGGAGTACCGGGGAGCTGTTTTTT	CASSQGQGSTGELFF
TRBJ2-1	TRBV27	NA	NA	TGTGCCAGCAGTTTGTCACAGGGAGCCTACAATGAGCAGTTCTTC	CASSLSQGAYNEQFF
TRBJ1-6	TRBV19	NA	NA	TGTGCCAGTAGCATAAGGGTGTATAATTCACCCCTCCACTTT	CASSIRVYNSPLHF
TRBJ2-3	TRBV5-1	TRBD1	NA	TGCGCCAGCAGCTTGGCCACAGGGGCGGGAGATACGCAGTATTTT	CASSLATGAGDTQYF
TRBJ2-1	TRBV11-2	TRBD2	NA	TGTGCCAGCAGACGCCTTAGCGGGATCGACAATGAGCAGTTCTTC	CASRRLSGIDNEQFF
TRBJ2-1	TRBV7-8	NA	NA	TGTGCCAGCAGCTTAGGGACGGCCAATGAGCAGTTCTTC	CASSLGTANEQFF
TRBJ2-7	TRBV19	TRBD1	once	TGTGCCAGTAGGACAGGGGGCCGGGACGAGCAGTACTTC	CASRTGGRDEQYF
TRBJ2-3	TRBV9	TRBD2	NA	TGTGCCAGCAGCGTAGCGGCGGGGGGGACAGATACGCAGTATTTT	CASSVAAGGTDTQYF
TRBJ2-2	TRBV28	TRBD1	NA	TGTGCCAGCAGTTTAGACAGGGTGGGCACCGGGGAGCTGTTTTTT	CASSLDRVGTGELFF
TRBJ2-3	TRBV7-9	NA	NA	TGTGCCAGCAGCCCCGGGATTAGTTGGGATACGCAGTATTTT	CASSPGISWDTQYF
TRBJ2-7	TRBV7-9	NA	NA	TGTGCCAGCAGCTTAGGGAGAGAACTGGGGGCCTACGAGCAGTACTTC	CASSLGRELGAYEQYF
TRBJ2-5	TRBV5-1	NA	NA	TGCGCCAGCAGCTTGCGGGGGGAGACCCAGTACTTC	CASSLRGETQYF
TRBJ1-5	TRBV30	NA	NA	TGTGCCTGGAGACCGGATAGCAATCAGCCCCAGCATTTT	CAWRPDSNQPQHF
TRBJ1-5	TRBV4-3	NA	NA	TGCGCCAGCAGCCAAGACGAGACTACCAATCAGCCCCAGCATTTT	CASSQDETTNQPQHF
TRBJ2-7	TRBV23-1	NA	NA	TGCGCCAGCAGTCAATCCTGGGATTACGAGCAGTACTTC	CASSQSWDYEQYF
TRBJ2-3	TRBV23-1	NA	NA	TGCGCCAGCAGTCAACGGACGGCAAGTAGCACAGATACGCAGTATTTT	CASSQRTASSTDTQYF
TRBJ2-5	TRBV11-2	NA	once	TGTGCCAGCAGCTTATCGAGTTTCGAAGAGACCCAGTACTTC	CASSLSSFEETQYF
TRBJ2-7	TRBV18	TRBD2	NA	TGTGCCAGCTCACCAGGGGGAGGGCCGTACGAGCAGTACTTC	CASSPGGGPYEQYF
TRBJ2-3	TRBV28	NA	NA	TGTGCCAGCGGGCCGGCTAGGCATACGCAGTATTTT	CASGPARHTQYF
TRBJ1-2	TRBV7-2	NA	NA	TGTGCCAGCAGCGCATCCGGCATAACCTATGGCTACACCTTC	CASSASGITYGYTF
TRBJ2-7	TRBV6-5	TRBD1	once	TGTGCCAGCAGCCGCGGACAGGCCTACGAGCAGTACTTC	CASSRGQAYEQYF
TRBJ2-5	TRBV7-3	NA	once	TGTGCCAGCAGCCCCACCCCCCAAGAGGCCCAGTACTTC	CASSPTPQEAQYF
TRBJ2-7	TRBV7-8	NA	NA	TGTGCCAGCAGCTTAGAAACCTACGAGCAGTACTTC	CASSLETYEQYF